This T cell receptor beta chain was observed in a study of blood T cells in healthy people across ages. Study overall: Capturing about one barcoded beta molecule per two T cells was achieved by template switching.

A second PCR of 7 to 11 cycles used a sample-barcoded 5' primer and a J-beta primer mix. Every individual sample yielded 2.5 million or more paired-end reads (each containing CDR3). TCRdb itself ran the 5' RACE reads through MiXCR, one entry per CDR3 protein. Of some 760,000 distinct CDR3 sequences in the sample, 20% to 25% are singletons; the top ten hold roughly 3.5%. Germline V gene sequence: CDR1 MDHEN, CDR2 SYDVKM. CDR3 length: 15 residues. Trimming stripped 7 bases from V and 4 bases from J, with 19 bases between. This sample also belongs to another study, concerning T cells of mothers and their children.

The clonotype originates from a boy aged 5-17 years in good health. The chain is built from TRBV28 and TRBJ1-2; possibly TRBD1 for D (6 bases). Sample: blood. CDR3: CASTALGKGGYGYTF. In DNA form, the CDR3 reads TGTGCCAGCACCGCTTTGGGAAAGGGGGGCTATGGCTACACCTTC.